This T cell receptor (beta chain) derives from a study of T cell repertoires in cytomegalovirus infection. Study-wide points: Carriage of CMV together with the relevant HLA was identifiable through cumulative public TCR beta family frequency.

From the reads, TCRdb called clonotypes with MiXCR, one entry per CDR3 protein. Of about 740,000 distinct CDR3 sequences listed, 35% to 45% were seen once; the top ten hold around 3%. Concerning this clonotype: Antigen specificity is unknown.

Germline assignment: CDR1 MNHEY and CDR2 SVGEGT. Trimming took off 2 bases at V and 1 base at J, with 6 bases between the two ends. This CDR3 has 14 residues. V usage is TRBV6-2 or TRBV6-3 and J usage is TRBJ1-3; a possible D gene is TRBD1 (5 bases). Sequencing used PBMCs. The TCR was taken from a human donor in good health (CMV status not recorded). Some clones in this sample may be carry-over from other donors' samples. CDR3 sequence: CASSYGTSGNTIYF. The CDR3 coding sequence is TGTGCCAGCAGTTACGGGACGTCTGGAAACACCATATATTTT.